This TCR beta chain was captured by sequencing in a study of CD8+ T cells in alopecia areata. Stated treatment: oral pan-JAK inhibitor, 5-10 mg twice daily. A FACSAria was used to sort CD4+ and CD8+ T cells. These cells came from PBMCs. Comment on this clone: What it binds is unknown.

RNA was extracted and reverse transcribed into cDNA as the sequencing template. This table comes from immunoSEQ multiplex PCR, and its TCRdb copy is limited to in-frame clones, with some not included. The sample lists about 120,000 clones; roughly 63% were seen once. Per germline, CDR1 SQVTM and CDR2 ANQGSEA. The CDR3 runs to 14 residues. Germline trimming cut 4 bases from V and 5 bases from J; bases unmatched to any gene: 9. Notes on the study in general: Tofacitinib significantly brought down scalp clonality and expanded CD8+ clones among top 100.

The rearrangement joins TRBV29-1 to TRBJ1-2; 8 bases align to TRBD1. Sequences were derived from CD8+ T cells sorted from blood, sampled at week 4, from a patient treated with tofacitinib. The sequence was collected from a human donor with alopecia areata. The CDR3 spells CSVASTGEKYGYTF. CDR3 sequence (DNA): TGCAGCGTTGCCTCGACAGGGGAAAAATATGGCTACACCTTC.